This entry lists 13 T cell receptor beta chains sequenced from one sample in a study of post-analysis software for immune sequencing data. The antigens these receptors bind are not known. General study findings and limits: Five TRBV segments were more frequent in patients than controls; TRBV5-6, TRBV5-1 and TRBV20-1 belonged to this group.

Presence of unique molecular identifiers characterized the TCR beta cDNA libraries. In TCRdb, the PCR reads were re-called with MiXCR into one record per CDR3 protein. The sample carries roughly 540,000 distinct CDR3 sequences, approximately 31% recorded once. The sequenced sample was blood. These receptors were collected from a girl aged 2 to 17 with multiple sclerosis.

This clonotype was found a few times. The chain employs TRBV20-1 and TRBJ1-1; a possible D gene is TRBD1 (6 bases). Germline CDR1 is DFQATT and CDR2 is SNEGSKA (reference sequence). The CDR3 sequence is 14 residues long. Trimming took 2 bases from V and 5 from J, leaving 15 bases between them. CDR3 nucleotides: TGCAGTGCTAGAATACGGGGGGGCAATACTGAAGCTTTCTTT. This sequence encodes CSARIRGGNTEAFF.

For the CDR3, the DNA is TGTGCCTGCCGTGACGGATTGAACACTGAAGCTTTCTTT. Its translation is CACRDGLNTEAFF. V is TRBV3-1 and J is TRBJ1-1; no reliable D call. This CDR3 spans 13 amino acids. Germline CDR1 LGHDT, CDR2 YNNKEL (reference sequence). Trimming pared 11 bases from V and 0 bases from J, leaving 13 bases between.

With regard to this clonotype: At one boundary the junction diverges from the germline segment, which might be a read error. The J gene is TRBJ2-5, the V gene TRBV5-6, with D unresolved. The CDR3 extends over 11 amino acids. In germline, CDR1 is SGHDT, CDR2 YYEEEE. The CDR3: CTSSLQQTQYF. The CDR3 region has the DNA TGTACCAGCAGTCTCCAACAGACCCAGTACTTC. The whole variable domain, filled in from reference TRBV5-6 and TRBJ2-5, reads DAGVTQSPTHLIKTRGQQVTLRCSPKSGHDTVSWYQQALGQGPQFIFQYYEEEERQRGNFPDRFSGHQFPNYSSELNVNALLLGDSALYLCTSSLQQTQYFGPGTRLLVL.

This CDR3 is CASSPELAGSYNEQFF. The CDR3 DNA reads TGTGCCAGCAGCCCTGAACTAGCGGGTTCCTACAATGAGCAGTTCTTC. This chain uses TRBV11-2 with TRBJ2-1; 9 bases agree with TRBD2. V lost 5 bases to trimming and J lost 1 base; unmatched junction nucleotides: 6. The germline V gene encodes CDR1 SGHAT and CDR2 FQNNGV. This CDR3 is 16 amino acids long.

This clonotype showed up just once. The junction departs from the called germline gene at one end, perhaps through a read error. The gene calls are TRBV7-7 and TRBJ1-4, with D uncertain. This CDR3 spans 15 amino acids. Germline CDR1 SSHAT, CDR2 FNYEAQ (reference sequence). As DNA, the CDR3 is TGTGCTAGCAGCTTAGCAGCCGGAATCAATGAAAAACTGTTTTTT. Its translation: CASSLAAGINEKLFF.

The V call is TRBV6-5, the J call TRBJ1-2; possibly TRBD1 for D (6 bases). The CDR3 covers 19 residues. CDR1 and CDR2 (germline): MNHEY, SVGAGI. V was clipped by 0 bases and J by 1 base, with 21 bases between them. The DNA of the CDR3 is TGTGCCAGCAGTTACTCGGCATCCCCAGGGGACCTGTTTAACTATGGCTACACCTTC. Amino acids: CASSYSASPGDLFNYGYTF.

The chain carries TRBV29-1 and TRBJ2-1; 10 bases agree with TRBD2. Germline trimming cut 7 bases from V and 5 bases from J; bases unmatched to any gene: 2. The CDR3 loop spans 12 amino acids. Germline CDR1 and CDR2: SQVTM and ANQGSEA. CDR3 protein: CSAGTSDNEQFF. The CDR3 coding sequence is TGCAGCGCCGGGACTAGCGACAATGAGCAGTTCTTC.

This sequence joins TRBV7-6 and TRBJ2-5; 7 bases agree with TRBD2. The junction had 6 bases not matched to a gene; V was cut back by 0 bases and J by 5 bases. This CDR3 is built from 15 residues. The V gene's germline CDR1 is SGHVS and CDR2 FNYEAQ. In DNA, the CDR3 is TGTGCCAGCAGCTTAGCTGACGGGGGGTCGGAGACCCAGTACTTC. As protein: CASSLADGGSETQYF.

The chain carries TRBV20-1 and TRBJ2-1, with 10 bases identical to TRBD2. This CDR3 has 17 residues. Trimming took 5 bases from V and 2 from J; bases not matched to a gene: 12. CDR1 is DFQATT and CDR2 is SNEGSKA in the germline V gene (reference sequence). The CDR3 nucleotides are TGCAGTGCTGGCGGCTATAGCGGGGGGAAGGCCTACAATGAGCAGTTCTTC. It translates to CSAGGYSGGKAYNEQFF.

In its sample, this clonotype was seen many times. The chain combines TRBV20-1 with TRBJ2-5; D unclear. CDR3 length equals 14 residues. Deletions cut 2 bases from V and 2 bases from J, with 12 bases between. From germline, CDR1 is DFQATT and CDR2 SNEGSKA (reference sequence). This CDR3 reads CSARLRAFQETQYF. The CDR3 region has the DNA TGCAGTGCTAGATTACGGGCCTTTCAAGAGACCCAGTACTTC.

V gene TRBV5-1 combines with J gene TRBJ1-2; no clear D. From germline, CDR1 is SGHRS and CDR2 YFSETQ. Trimming took off 4 bases at V and 6 bases at J, with 19 bases between the two ends. The CDR3 contains 15 residues. CDR3 in amino acids: CASSPRIGVGNGYTF. CDR3 sequence (DNA): TGCGCCAGCAGCCCCAGAATCGGAGTGGGGAATGGCTACACCTTC.

The rearrangement links TRBV14 to TRBJ1-1; no clear D gene. Deletions cut 1 base from V and 5 bases from J, with 14 bases between. This CDR3 has 15 amino acids. The germline gives CDR1 SGHDN, CDR2 FVKESK. CDR3 in DNA: TGTGCCAGCAGCCAAGGCACTCGGGGAGGGACTGAAGCTTTCTTT. It yields the protein CASSQGTRGGTEAFF.

As regards this clonotype: Given the absence of the conserved phenylalanine or tryptophan at the CDR3 end, a read error is likely. The chain recombines TRBV29-1 with TRBJ2-7; D perhaps matches TRBD1 (7 bases). Trimming removed 4 bases at V and 3 bases at J, with 10 bases between. The germline gives CDR1 SQVTM, CDR2 ANQGSEA. The CDR3 extends over 12 amino acids. CDR3 nucleotide sequence: TGCAGCGTTGGGGGGGACAGCTACGAGCAGTACTGC. This sequence encodes CSVGGDSYEQYC.